This passage covers 23 T cell receptor beta chains from one sample sequenced in a study of blood T cell repertoires in COVID-19. Only in-frame clones appear in the TCRdb table, and some are missing; sequencing was by immunoSEQ multiplex PCR. The sample has about 25,000 clones; roughly 80% are singletons. Sequencing was performed on peripheral blood. These receptor sequences come from a man older than 75 with active or convalescent COVID-19.

The genes are TRBV6-5 and TRBJ2-1; 14 bases agree with TRBD2. The CDR3 has 16 amino acids. Germline CDR1 and CDR2: MNHEY and SVGAGI. V trimming: 3 bases; J trimming: 8 bases; junction bases outside the gene matches: 6. In nucleotides, the CDR3 is TGTGCCAGCAGTTATGGGACTAGCGGGAGTGGGGATGAGCAGTTCTTC. Protein: CASSYGTSGSGDEQFF.

V gene TRBV2 combines with J gene TRBJ2-1; TRBD1 matches 7 bases. Per germline, CDR1 SNHLY and CDR2 FYNNEI. V gave up 5 bases and J gave up 6 bases; unmatched junction bases: 1. This CDR3 has 12 amino acids. CDR3 in DNA: TGTGCCAGCAGTAGACAGGGCAATGAGCAGTTCTTC. Its protein is CASSRQGNEQFF.

V usage is TRBV6-5 and J usage is TRBJ2-7; D may be TRBD2 (6 bases). V gave up 3 bases and J gave up 2 bases, with 11 bases separating them. Germline V gives CDR1 MNHEY, CDR2 SVGAGI. This CDR3 contains 14 residues. CDR3 in DNA: TGTGCCAGCAGTTATGCGGAGGGACCCTACGAGCAGTACTTC. Amino acid sequence: CASSYAEGPYEQYF.

The rearrangement links TRBV11-1 to TRBJ1-6; D is possibly TRBD1 (5 bases). The CDR3 spans 15 residues. The germline V and J ends were trimmed by 5 bases and 8 bases, with 16 bases remaining between them. Germline V gene sequence: CDR1 SGHAT, CDR2 FQDESV (reference sequence). The CDR3 sequence is CASSTPGLGDSPLHF. CDR3 in DNA: TGTGCCAGCAGCACGCCGGGACTGGGCGATTCACCCCTCCACTTT.

The chain combines TRBV6-6 with TRBJ1-3, with TRBD1 identical over 8 bases. The germline V gene has CDR1 MNHNY and CDR2 SVGAGI (reference sequence). V shed 7 bases and J 7 bases; nucleotides not matched to a gene: 6. The CDR3 extends over 13 amino acids. The CDR3 bases are TGTGCCAGCATAGACAGGGGAAGGAACACCATATATTTT. It codes for CASIDRGRNTIYF.

The chain links TRBV24-1 to TRBJ2-1; 7 nucleotides agree with TRBD2. The V segment lost 1 base and the J segment 4 bases; nucleotides outside the gene matches: 6. Germline V gene lookup returns CDR1 KGHDR and CDR2 SFDVKD. The length of the CDR3 is 16 residues. This CDR3 reads CATSDFGGRSYNEQFF. CDR3 DNA: TGTGCCACCAGTGATTTTGGCGGGAGAAGTTACAATGAGCAGTTCTTC.

The genes are TRBV5-1 and TRBJ2-5, with D maybe TRBD1 (6 bases). Germline V gene data show CDR1 as SGHRS and CDR2 as YFSETQ. V lost 2 bases, J lost 2 bases, and 10 bases lay in between. This CDR3 is 14 amino acids long. The CDR3 here is CASSFGTLQETQYF. The CDR3 nucleotides are TGCGCCAGCAGCTTTGGGACACTGCAAGAGACCCAGTACTTC.

This clone appeared a few times. The chain has TRBV11-2 and TRBJ1-5, with D possibly matching TRBD1 (5 bases). The CDR3 is 12 amino acids. CDR1 and CDR2 (germline): SGHAT, FQNNGV. V lost 5 bases and J lost 4, with 6 bases in between. CDR3 sequence reads: CASSHRNQPQHF. CDR3 bases: TGTGCCAGCAGCCACAGGAATCAGCCCCAGCATTTT.

The J gene is TRBJ2-2, the V gene TRBV7-9; the D is unclear. Germline V gene lookup returns CDR1 SEHNR and CDR2 FQNEAQ (reference sequence). CDR3 size: 15 residues. Trimming pared 5 bases from V and 6 bases from J, leaving 16 bases between. DNA for the CDR3: TGTGCCAGCAGCGCCCCCAGTCAGGCCTCCGGGGAGCTGTTTTTT. Translating it yields CASSAPSQASGELFF.

In this sample, this clone turned up once. The genes are TRBV6-5 and TRBJ2-5; 8 bases match TRBD1. In germline, CDR1 is MNHEY, CDR2 SVGAGI. CDR3 size: 14 residues. The J segment lost 7 bases and the V segment lost 5 bases, leaving 9 bases of the junction unmatched. CDR3 protein: CASSTTGGQWTQYF. CDR3 sequence (DNA): TGTGCCAGCAGTACCACAGGGGGACAGTGGACCCAGTACTTC.

This rearrangement joins TRBV27 to TRBJ1-2; weak D call: TRBD1 (6 bases). Germline lookup yields CDR1 MNHEY and CDR2 SMNVEV (reference sequence). The V gene lost 9 bases and the J gene lost 10 bases, with 30 bases spanning the gap. The CDR3 extends over 16 amino acids. The CDR3 DNA reads as TGTGCCAGTGGGTCACGAGAACTAATACAGGGACGTGCCTACACCTTC. Its translation is CASGSRELIQGRAYTF.

The chain employs TRBV29-1 and TRBJ1-2; D unresolved. Between the trimmed V and J ends, which lost 4 bases and 5 bases, there was a span of 11 bases. Germline V gene sequence: CDR1 SQVTM, CDR2 ANQGSEA. This CDR3 region has 12 residues. The CDR3 nucleotides read TGCAGCGTTGTGACCGAGGGTTATGGCTACACCTTC. Amino acids: CSVVTEGYGYTF.

V is TRBV6-5 and J is TRBJ2-1, with 8 positions matching TRBD1. Per the germline V gene, CDR1 is MNHEY and CDR2 is SVGAGI. V lost 11 bases, J lost 3 bases, and 12 bases stayed unmatched. The CDR3 loop spans 15 amino acids. The CDR3 is CAVQNRGTFYNEQFF. The CDR3 DNA sequence: TGTGCCGTACAAAACAGGGGGACTTTCTACAATGAGCAGTTCTTC.

The rearrangement links TRBV19 to TRBJ2-7; D is ambiguous. This CDR3 has 15 amino acids. Trimming cost V 1 base and J 2 bases, with 12 bases left between them. CDR1 is LNHDA, CDR2 SQIVND, per germline (reference sequence). CDR3 protein: CASSIVDKRPYEQYF. Here the CDR3 DNA reads TGTGCCAGTAGTATAGTAGACAAACGCCCCTACGAGCAGTACTTC. The full variable domain, completed using reference TRBV19 and TRBJ2-7, is DGGITQSPKYLFRKEGQNVTLSCEQNLNHDAMYWYRQDPGQGLRLIYYSQIVNDFQKGDIAEGYSVSREKKESFPLTVTSAQKNPTAFYLCASSIVDKRPYEQYFGPGTRLTVT.

The chain combines TRBV5-5 with TRBJ2-3; TRBD1 matches 7 bases. Germline trimming cut 7 bases from V and 1 base from J; bases unmatched to any gene: 6. The CDR3 covers 14 residues. Germline lookup yields CDR1 SGHKS and CDR2 YYEKEE (reference sequence). For the CDR3, the DNA is TGTGCCAGCCAGGGGGATTGGGGCACAGATACGCAGTATTTT. Its translation: CASQGDWGTDTQYF.

This chain uses TRBV5-1 with TRBJ2-7; D ambiguous. Between the trimmed V and J ends, which lost 3 bases and 2 bases, there was a span of 12 bases. CDR1 and CDR2 from the germline V gene are SGHRS and YFSETQ. This CDR3 has 14 amino acids. Written as DNA, the CDR3 is TGCGCCAGCAGCTCCGGAGTCCCCACCTACGAGCAGTACTTC. It translates to CASSSGVPTYEQYF.

The chain recombines TRBV5-6 with TRBJ1-2, with D maybe TRBD1 (5 bases). V gave up 4 bases and J gave up 0 bases, with 7 bases separating them. Germline V lookup: CDR1 SGHDT, CDR2 YYEEEE. The CDR3 consists of 13 residues. This CDR3 reads CASSQTANYGYTF. The CDR3 DNA reads TGTGCCAGCAGCCAGACAGCTAACTATGGCTACACCTTC.

J is TRBJ2-1 and V is TRBV28; 13 bases fit TRBD2. CDR1 is MDHEN and CDR2 is SYDVKM in the germline V gene. The length of the CDR3 is 17 residues. V trimming: 6 bases; J trimming: 4 bases; junction bases outside the gene matches: 9. The CDR3 is CASSNFGTSGTYNEQFF. In nucleotides, the CDR3 is TGTGCCAGCAGCAACTTCGGGACTAGCGGGACATACAATGAGCAGTTCTTC.

This clone turned up a few times. The gene calls are TRBV5-4 and TRBJ2-1; 8 bases line up with TRBD2. This CDR3 has 14 amino acids. CDR1 and CDR2 (germline): SGHNT, YYREEE (reference sequence). V shed 1 base and J 8 bases; nucleotides not matched to a gene: 5. The CDR3 sequence is CASSLSGGPYEQFF. The CDR3 DNA sequence: TGTGCCAGCAGCTTGTCGGGGGGGCCATATGAGCAGTTCTTC.

The chain is built from TRBV6-5 and TRBJ1-6; 8 bases fit TRBD1. The CDR3 runs to 15 residues. Germline lookup yields CDR1 MNHEY and CDR2 SVGAGI. The trim removed 2 bases at V and 11 bases at J, leaving 8 bases unmatched. The CDR3, as DNA: TGTGCCAGCAGTTACGGCGACAGGGGAAAAACACCCCTCCACTTT. Amino acids: CASSYGDRGKTPLHF.

The chain carries TRBV11-2 and TRBJ2-5, with 8 bases that match TRBD2. Germline V gene data show CDR1 as SGHAT and CDR2 as FQNNGV. Losses at the gene ends were 2 bases for V and 1 base for J; bases not matched to a gene: 15. This CDR3 has 19 amino acids. CDR3 sequence (DNA): TGTGCCAGCAGCTTAAGGGGGGTCAATCGACTAGCGTCCCAAGAGACCCAGTACTTC. Translation gives CASSLRGVNRLASQETQYF.

The CDR3 sequence: CASSLAQGPTYF. The CDR3, as DNA: TGCGCCAGCAGCTTGGCACAGGGCCCTACGTACTTC. The chain employs TRBV5-1 and TRBJ2-7, with D perhaps TRBD1 (6 bases). V gave up 0 bases and J gave up 12 bases, with 13 bases separating them. CDR1 and CDR2 (germline): SGHRS, YFSETQ. This CDR3 is 12 amino acids long.

The CDR3 region has the DNA TGTGCCAGCAGCTTAGCCGGGTGGTTGAGCACAGATACGCAGTATTTT. This codes for CASSLAGWLSTDTQYF. V usage is TRBV7-2 and J usage is TRBJ2-3; no reliable D call. Germline V gene sequence: CDR1 SGHTA, CDR2 FQGNSA. The CDR3 is 16 amino acids. The germline V and J ends were trimmed by 0 bases and 0 bases, with 10 bases remaining between them.